This T cell receptor beta chain was identified during a study of cytomegalovirus exposure and HLA in healthy donors. Some clones are missing from TCRdb's copy, which holds only in-frame ones; the method was immunoSEQ multiplex PCR. The sample carries fewer than 350,000 clones, around nine tenths recorded once. V lost 6 bases to trimming and J lost 5 bases; unmatched junction nucleotides: 18. The CDR3 has 18 residues. Germline V lookup: CDR1 MGHDK, CDR2 SYGVNS. Sequencing used PBMCs. This chain connects TRBV25-1 to TRBJ2-5; TRBD1 matches 10 bases. The source of this sequence is a woman between 18 and 30 years old in good health and CMV-seronegative. The CDR3, as DNA: TGTGCCAGCAGCCCCCAACAAGGGACAGGGGTTAGTAGGGAGACCCAGTACTTC. It is translated as CASSPQQGTGVSRETQYF.